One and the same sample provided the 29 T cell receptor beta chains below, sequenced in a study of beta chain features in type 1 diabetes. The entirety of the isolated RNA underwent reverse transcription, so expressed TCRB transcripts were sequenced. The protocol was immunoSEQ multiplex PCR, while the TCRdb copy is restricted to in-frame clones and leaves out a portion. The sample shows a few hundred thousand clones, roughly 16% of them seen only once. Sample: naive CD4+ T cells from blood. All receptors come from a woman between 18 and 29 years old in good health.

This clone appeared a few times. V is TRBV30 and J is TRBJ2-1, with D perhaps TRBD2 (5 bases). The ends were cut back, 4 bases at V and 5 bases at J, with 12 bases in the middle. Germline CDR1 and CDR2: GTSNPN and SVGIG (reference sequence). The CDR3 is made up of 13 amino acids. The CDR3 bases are TGTGCCTGGAACAAGGGAGTGGACAATGAGCAGTTCTTC. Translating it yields CAWNKGVDNEQFF.

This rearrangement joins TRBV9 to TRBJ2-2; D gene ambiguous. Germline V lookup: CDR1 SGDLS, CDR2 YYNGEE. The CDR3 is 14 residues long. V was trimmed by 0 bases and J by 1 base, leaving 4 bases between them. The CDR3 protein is CASSVVGNTGELFF. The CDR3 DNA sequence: TGTGCCAGCAGCGTAGTCGGGAACACCGGGGAGCTGTTTTTT.

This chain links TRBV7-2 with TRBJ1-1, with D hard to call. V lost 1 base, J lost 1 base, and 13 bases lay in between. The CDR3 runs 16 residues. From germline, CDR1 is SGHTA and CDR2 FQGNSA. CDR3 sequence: CASSLEAVRANTEAFF. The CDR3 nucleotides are TGTGCCAGCAGCTTAGAGGCGGTCCGTGCGAACACTGAAGCTTTCTTT.

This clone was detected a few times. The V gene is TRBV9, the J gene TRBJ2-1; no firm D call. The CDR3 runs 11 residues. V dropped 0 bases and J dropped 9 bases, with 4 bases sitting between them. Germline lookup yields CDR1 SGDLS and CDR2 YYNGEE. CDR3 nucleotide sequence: TGTGCCAGCAGCGTAGCCAGTGAGCAGTTCTTC. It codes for CASSVASEQFF.

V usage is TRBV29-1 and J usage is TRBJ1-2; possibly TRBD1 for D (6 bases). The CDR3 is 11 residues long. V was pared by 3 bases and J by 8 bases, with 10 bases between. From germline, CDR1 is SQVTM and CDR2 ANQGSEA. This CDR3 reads CSVDGGGGYTF. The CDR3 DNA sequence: TGCAGCGTTGATGGGGGCGGCGGCTACACCTTC.

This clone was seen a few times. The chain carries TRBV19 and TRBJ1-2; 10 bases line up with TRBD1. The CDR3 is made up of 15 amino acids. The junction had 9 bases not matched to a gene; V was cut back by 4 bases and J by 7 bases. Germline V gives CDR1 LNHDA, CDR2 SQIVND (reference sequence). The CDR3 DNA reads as TGTGCCAGTAGTACCGGGGACAGGGGCCGGGGTGGCTACACCTTC. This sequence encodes CASSTGDRGRGGYTF.

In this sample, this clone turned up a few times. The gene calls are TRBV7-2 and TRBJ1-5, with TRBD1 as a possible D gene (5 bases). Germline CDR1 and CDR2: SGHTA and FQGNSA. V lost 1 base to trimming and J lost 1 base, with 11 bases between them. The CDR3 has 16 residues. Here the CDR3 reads CASSLGGTASNQPQHF. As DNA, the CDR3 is TGTGCCAGCAGCTTAGGAGGGACTGCGAGCAATCAGCCCCAGCATTTT.

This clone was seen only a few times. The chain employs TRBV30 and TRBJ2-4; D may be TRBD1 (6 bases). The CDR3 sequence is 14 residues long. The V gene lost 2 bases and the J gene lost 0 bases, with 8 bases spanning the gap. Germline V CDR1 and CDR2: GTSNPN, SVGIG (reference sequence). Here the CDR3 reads CAWSLGQAKNIQYF. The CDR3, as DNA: TGTGCCTGGAGTCTGGGACAAGCCAAAAACATTCAGTACTTC.

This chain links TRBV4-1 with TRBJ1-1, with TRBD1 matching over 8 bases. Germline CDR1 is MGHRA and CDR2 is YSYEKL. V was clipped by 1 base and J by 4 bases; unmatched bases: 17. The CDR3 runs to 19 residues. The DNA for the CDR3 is TGCGCCAGCAGCCAAGGATCGGGACGGGACAGGAATGTCGGCACTGAAGCTTTCTTT. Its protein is CASSQGSGRDRNVGTEAFF.

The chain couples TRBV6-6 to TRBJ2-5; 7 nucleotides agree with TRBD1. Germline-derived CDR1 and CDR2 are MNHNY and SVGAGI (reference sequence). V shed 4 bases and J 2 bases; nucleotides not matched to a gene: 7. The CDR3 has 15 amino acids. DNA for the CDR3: TGTGCCAGCAGTTTTCCGGGACAGCAACAAGAGACCCAGTACTTC. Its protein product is CASSFPGQQQETQYF.

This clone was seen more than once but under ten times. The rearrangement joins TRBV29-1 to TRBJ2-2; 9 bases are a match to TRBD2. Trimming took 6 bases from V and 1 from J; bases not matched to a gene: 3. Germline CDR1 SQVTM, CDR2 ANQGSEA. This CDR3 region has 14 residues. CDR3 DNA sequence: TGCAGCGTAGCTAGCGGGGTGAACACCGGGGAGCTGTTTTTT. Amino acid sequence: CSVASGVNTGELFF.

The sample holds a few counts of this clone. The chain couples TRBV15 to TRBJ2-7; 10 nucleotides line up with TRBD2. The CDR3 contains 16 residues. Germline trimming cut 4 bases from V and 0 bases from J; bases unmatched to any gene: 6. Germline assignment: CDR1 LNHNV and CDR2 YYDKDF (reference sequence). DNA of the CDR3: TGTGCCACCAGCAAGATCTCTAGCGGGAGCTCCTACGAGCAGTACTTC. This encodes CATSKISSGSSYEQYF.

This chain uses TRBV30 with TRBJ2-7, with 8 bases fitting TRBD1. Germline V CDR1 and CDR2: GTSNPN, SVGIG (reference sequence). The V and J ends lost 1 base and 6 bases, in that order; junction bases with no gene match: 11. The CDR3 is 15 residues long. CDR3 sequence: CAWSGGTGSGSEQYF. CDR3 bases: TGTGCCTGGAGTGGAGGGACAGGCTCGGGCTCCGAGCAGTACTTC.

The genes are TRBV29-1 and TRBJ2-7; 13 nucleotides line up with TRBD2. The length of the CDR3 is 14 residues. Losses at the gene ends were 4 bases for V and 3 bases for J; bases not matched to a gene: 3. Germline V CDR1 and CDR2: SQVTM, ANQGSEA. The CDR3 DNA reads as TGCAGCGTTGGGACTAGCGGGAGTCTCTACGAGCAGTACTTC. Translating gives CSVGTSGSLYEQYF.

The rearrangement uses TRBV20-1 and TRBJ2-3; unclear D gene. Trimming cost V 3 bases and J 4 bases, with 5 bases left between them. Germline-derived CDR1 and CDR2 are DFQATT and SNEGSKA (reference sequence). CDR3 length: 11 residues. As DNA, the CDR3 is TGCAGTGCTAGGAGGCCAGATACGCAGTATTTT. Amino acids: CSARRPDTQYF.

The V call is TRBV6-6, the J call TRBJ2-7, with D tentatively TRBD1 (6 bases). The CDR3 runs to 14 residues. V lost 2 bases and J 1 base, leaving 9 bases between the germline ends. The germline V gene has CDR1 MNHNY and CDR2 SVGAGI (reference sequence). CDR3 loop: CASSYGGTSYEQYF. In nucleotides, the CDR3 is TGTGCCAGCAGTTACGGGGGCACTTCCTACGAGCAGTACTTC.

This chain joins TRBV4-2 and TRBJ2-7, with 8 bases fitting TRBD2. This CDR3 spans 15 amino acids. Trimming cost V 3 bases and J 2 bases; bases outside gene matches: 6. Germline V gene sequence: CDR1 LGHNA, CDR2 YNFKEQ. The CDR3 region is CASSQASGLAYEQYF. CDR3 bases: TGTGCCAGCAGCCAGGCGTCGGGACTAGCCTACGAGCAGTACTTC.

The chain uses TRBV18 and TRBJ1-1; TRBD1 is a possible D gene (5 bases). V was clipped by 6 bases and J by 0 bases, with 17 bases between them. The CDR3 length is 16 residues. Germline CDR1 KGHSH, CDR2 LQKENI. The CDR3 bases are TGTGCCAGCTCCCCCGTGGACGGGGGGTTGAACACTGAAGCTTTCTTT. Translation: CASSPVDGGLNTEAFF.

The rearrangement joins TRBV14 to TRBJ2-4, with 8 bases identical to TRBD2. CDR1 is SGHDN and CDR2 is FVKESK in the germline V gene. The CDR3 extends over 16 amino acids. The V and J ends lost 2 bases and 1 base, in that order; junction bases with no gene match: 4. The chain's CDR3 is CASSQSGRGAKNIQYF. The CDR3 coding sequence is TGTGCCAGCAGCCAAAGCGGGAGAGGTGCCAAAAACATTCAGTACTTC.

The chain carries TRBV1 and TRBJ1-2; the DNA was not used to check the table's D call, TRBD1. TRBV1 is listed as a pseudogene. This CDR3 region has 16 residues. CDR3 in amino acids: CTSSPGWDRAPYGYTF. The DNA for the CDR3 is TGCACCAGCAGCCCGGGATGGGACAGGGCTCCCTACGGCTACACCTTC.

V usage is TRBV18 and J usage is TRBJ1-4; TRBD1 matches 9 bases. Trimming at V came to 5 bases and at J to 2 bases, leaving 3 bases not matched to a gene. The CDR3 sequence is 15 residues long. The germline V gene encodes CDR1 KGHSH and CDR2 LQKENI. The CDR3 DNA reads TGTGCCAGCTCAAACGGACAGGGGACTAATGAAAAACTGTTTTTT. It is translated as CASSNGQGTNEKLFF.

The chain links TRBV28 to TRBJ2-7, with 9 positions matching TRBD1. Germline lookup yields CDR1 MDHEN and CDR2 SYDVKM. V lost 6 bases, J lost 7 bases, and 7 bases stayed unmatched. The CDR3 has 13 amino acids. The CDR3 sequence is CASRPGQGGEQYF. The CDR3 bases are TGTGCCAGCAGGCCGGGACAGGGCGGAGAGCAGTACTTC.

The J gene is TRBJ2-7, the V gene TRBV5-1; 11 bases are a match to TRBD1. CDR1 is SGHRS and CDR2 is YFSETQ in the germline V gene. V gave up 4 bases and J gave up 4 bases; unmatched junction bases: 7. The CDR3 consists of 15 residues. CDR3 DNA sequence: TGCGCCAGCAGCACGGACAGGGGGCTAAATTACGAGCAGTACTTC. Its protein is CASSTDRGLNYEQYF. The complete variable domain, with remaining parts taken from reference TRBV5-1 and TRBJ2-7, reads KAGVTQTPRYLIKTRGQQVTLSCSPISGHRSVSWYQQTPGQGLQFLFEYFSETQRNKGNFPGRFSGRQFSNSRSEMNVSTLELGDSALYLCASSTDRGLNYEQYFGPGTRLTVT.

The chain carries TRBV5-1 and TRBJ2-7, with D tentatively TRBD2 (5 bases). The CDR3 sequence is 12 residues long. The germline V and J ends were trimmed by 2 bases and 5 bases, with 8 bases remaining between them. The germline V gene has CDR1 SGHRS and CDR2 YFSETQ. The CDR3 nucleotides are TGCGCCAGCAGCTTTACGAGGGACGAGCAGTACTTC. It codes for CASSFTRDEQYF.

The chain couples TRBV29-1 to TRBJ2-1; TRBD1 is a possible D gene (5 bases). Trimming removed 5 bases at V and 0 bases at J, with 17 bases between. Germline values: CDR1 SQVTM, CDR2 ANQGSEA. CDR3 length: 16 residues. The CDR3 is CSVPLRGPSSYNEQFF. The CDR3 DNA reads TGCAGCGTTCCCCTAAGGGGCCCGAGCTCCTACAATGAGCAGTTCTTC.

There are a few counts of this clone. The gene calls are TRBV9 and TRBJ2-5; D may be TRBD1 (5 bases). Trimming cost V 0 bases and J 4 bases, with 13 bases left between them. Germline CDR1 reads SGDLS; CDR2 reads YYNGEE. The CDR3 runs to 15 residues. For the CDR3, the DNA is TGTGCCAGCAGCGTAGAGGGGTTGGGCCCAGAGACCCAGTACTTC. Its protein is CASSVEGLGPETQYF.

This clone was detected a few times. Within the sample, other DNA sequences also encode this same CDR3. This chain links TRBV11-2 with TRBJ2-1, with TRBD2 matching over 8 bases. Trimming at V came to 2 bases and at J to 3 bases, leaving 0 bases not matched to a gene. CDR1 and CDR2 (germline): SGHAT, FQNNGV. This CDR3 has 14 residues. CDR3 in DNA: TGTGCCAGCAGCTTAAGCGGGAGCTACAATGAGCAGTTCTTC. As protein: CASSLSGSYNEQFF.

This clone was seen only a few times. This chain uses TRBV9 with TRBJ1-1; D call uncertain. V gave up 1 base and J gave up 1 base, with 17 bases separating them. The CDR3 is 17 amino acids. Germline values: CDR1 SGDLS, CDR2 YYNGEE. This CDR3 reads CASSVNPPGAGNTEAFF. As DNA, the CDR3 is TGTGCCAGCAGCGTAAACCCCCCCGGCGCGGGGAACACTGAAGCTTTCTTT.

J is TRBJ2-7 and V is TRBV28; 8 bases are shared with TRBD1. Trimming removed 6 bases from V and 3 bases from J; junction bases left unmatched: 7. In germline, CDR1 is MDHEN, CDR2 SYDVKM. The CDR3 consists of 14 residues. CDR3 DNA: TGTGCCAGCAGCTTGGGACAGGTTTACTACGAGCAGTACTTC. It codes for CASSLGQVYYEQYF.